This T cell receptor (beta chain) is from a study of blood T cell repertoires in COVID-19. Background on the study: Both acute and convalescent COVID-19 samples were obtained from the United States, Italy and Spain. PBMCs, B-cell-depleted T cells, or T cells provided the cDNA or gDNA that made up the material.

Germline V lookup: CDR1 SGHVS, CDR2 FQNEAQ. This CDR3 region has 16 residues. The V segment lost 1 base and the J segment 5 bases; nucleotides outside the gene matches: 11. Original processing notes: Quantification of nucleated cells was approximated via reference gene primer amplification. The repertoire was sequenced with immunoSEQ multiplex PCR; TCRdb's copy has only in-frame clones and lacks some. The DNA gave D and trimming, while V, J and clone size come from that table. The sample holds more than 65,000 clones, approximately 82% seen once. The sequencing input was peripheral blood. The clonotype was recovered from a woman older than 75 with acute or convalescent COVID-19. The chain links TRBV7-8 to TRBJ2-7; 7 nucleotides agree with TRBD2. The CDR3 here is CASSLVAAGVGHEQYF. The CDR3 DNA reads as TGTGCCAGCAGCTTAGTGGCGGCGGGGGTGGGCCACGAGCAGTACTTC.